The 31 T cell receptor beta chains reported below all come from one sample, sequenced in a study of shared clonotypes between healthy human individuals. Using immunoSEQ multiplex PCR, the repertoire was profiled, and TCRdb retains in-frame clones only, with some absent. The table has under 1 million clones, 96% seen once; the top ten hold under 0.25%. CD45RO-negative, CCR7-positively selected cells formed the naive CD8 fraction, excluding terminally differentiated effector memory CD45RA+ cells. Source material: naive CD8+ T cells sorted from blood. These receptors originate from a young man in good health.

CDR3 sequence (DNA): TGCGCCAGCAGCTTGTACGGGGCCGCTGAAGCTTTCTTT. This gives the protein CASSLYGAAEAFF. The chain combines TRBV5-1 with TRBJ1-1, with a tentative D call TRBD1 (5 bases). The CDR3 covers 13 residues. The germline V gene has CDR1 SGHRS and CDR2 YFSETQ. Trimming shortened V by 1 base and J by 6 bases, and 10 bases separated the two germline ends.

The genes are TRBV6-6 and TRBJ1-1; possible D gene TRBD1, 6 bases. This CDR3 contains 14 residues. V lost 4 bases to trimming and J lost 3 bases, with 12 bases between them. Germline V gene data show CDR1 as MNHNY and CDR2 as SVGAGI (reference sequence). This chain's CDR3 is CASSSWGADTEAFF. Here the CDR3 DNA reads TGTGCCAGCAGTTCCTGGGGGGCGGACACTGAAGCTTTCTTT.

In this sample, this clone turned up once. The chain links TRBV7-6 to TRBJ2-5; unclear D gene. V lost 2 bases and J lost 5, with 9 bases in between. Germline loops: CDR1 SGHVS, CDR2 FNYEAQ. There are 13 residues in the CDR3. DNA for the CDR3: TGTGCCAGCAGCTTAAAGCTAGGCGAGACCCAGTACTTC. This encodes CASSLKLGETQYF.

The gene calls are TRBV27 and TRBJ2-5; no clear D. Germline values: CDR1 MNHEY, CDR2 SMNVEV (reference sequence). CDR3 length: 12 amino acids. Trimming left V 7 bases short and J 3 bases short, with 9 bases between. In nucleotides, the CDR3 is TGTGCCAGCAAGTCAGGCGAAGAGACCCAGTACTTC. It translates to CASKSGEETQYF.

The chain uses TRBV9 and TRBJ2-7, with D perhaps TRBD1 (5 bases). The V end was cut by 4 bases, the J end by 2 bases, with 16 bases between. CDR3 length equals 15 residues. Germline CDR1 and CDR2: SGDLS and YYNGEE. DNA for the CDR3: TGTGCCAGCAGCCCACGTCCAGGGTATCCCTACGAGCAGTACTTC. Translated, it gives CASSPRPGYPYEQYF.

J is TRBJ1-2 and V is TRBV7-9, with D hard to call. V was cut by 4 bases and J by 11 bases, with 11 bases left in between. This CDR3 spans 11 amino acids. Germline V gene sequence: CDR1 SEHNR, CDR2 FQNEAQ (reference sequence). DNA of the CDR3: TGTGCCAGCAGCTACCATCACAGTTACACCTTC. It yields the protein CASSYHHSYTF.

This clone was seen once. V usage is TRBV18 and J usage is TRBJ1-2; no clear D gene. Germline assignment: CDR1 KGHSH and CDR2 LQKENI. This CDR3 spans 14 amino acids. V was pared by 5 bases and J by 6 bases, with 16 bases between. The CDR3 DNA reads as TGTGCCAGCTCATCTGCGGGGATGTGGAATGGCTACACCTTC. This encodes CASSSAGMWNGYTF.

This clone was observed a single time. The rearrangement joins TRBV30 to TRBJ1-1; maybe TRBD1 (5 bases). Trimming cost V 8 bases and J 7 bases, with 14 bases left between them. This CDR3 comprises 11 residues. The V gene's germline CDR1 is GTSNPN and CDR2 SVGIG (reference sequence). The chain's CDR3 is CAGEGPNEAFF. The CDR3 DNA sequence: TGTGCCGGAGAGGGGCCTAATGAAGCTTTCTTT.

The chain carries TRBV6-6 and TRBJ2-7; possibly TRBD1 or TRBD2 for D (6 bases each). V lost 2 bases, J lost 0 bases, and 14 bases lay in between. The germline V gene has CDR1 MNHNY and CDR2 SVGAGI (reference sequence). The CDR3 is 16 amino acids. CDR3 in amino acids: CASSYPEGVNSYEQYF. For the CDR3, the DNA is TGTGCCAGCAGTTACCCGGAGGGGGTAAACTCCTACGAGCAGTACTTC.

Comments on this clone: Its ends do not fully match the called genes, so a read error is possible. V usage is TRBV29-1 and J usage is TRBJ2-2; D gene uncertain. The CDR3 totals 16 residues. The germline V gene encodes CDR1 SQVTM and CDR2 ANQGSEA. The CDR3 bases are TGCAGCGCAGTCACCGAGGACGGTACGAACATCGGGGAGCTGTTTTTT. This gives the protein CSAVTEDGTNIGELFF.

The chain is built from TRBV4-1 and TRBJ2-2; possible D gene TRBD2, 6 bases. The germline CDR1 and CDR2 sequences are MGHRA and YSYEKL. V was trimmed by 8 bases and J by 1 base, leaving 11 bases between them. This CDR3 comprises 14 residues. The CDR3: CASGLAENTGELFF. CDR3 DNA: TGCGCCAGCGGATTAGCGGAGAACACCGGGGAGCTGTTTTTT.

The CDR3 region is CASMIVPTYEQYF. The CDR3 DNA follows: TGTGCCAGCATGATCGTTCCCACCTACGAGCAGTACTTC. The rearrangement uses TRBV2 and TRBJ2-7; no clear D gene. The CDR3 length is 13 residues. Looked up from germline, CDR1 is SNHLY and CDR2 is FYNNEI. V lost 7 bases and J 2 bases, leaving 12 bases between the germline ends.

This chain uses TRBV19 with TRBJ2-6; D possibly uses TRBD1 or TRBD2 (5 bases each). Germline V lookup: CDR1 LNHDA, CDR2 SQIVND (reference sequence). Trimming left V 3 bases short and J 1 base short, with 13 bases between. The CDR3 sequence is 17 residues long. The CDR3 coding sequence is TGTGCCAGTAGTATTACCGGGGCCCTTTCTGGGGCCAACGTCCTGACTTTC. This sequence encodes CASSITGALSGANVLTF.

This clone was seen once. V usage is TRBV29-1 and J usage is TRBJ2-2, with D tentatively TRBD1 (5 bases). The germline CDR1 and CDR2 sequences are SQVTM and ANQGSEA. V dropped 4 bases and J dropped 5 bases, with 11 bases sitting between them. The CDR3 spans 13 residues. CDR3 loop: CSVAQGRTGELFF. The DNA for the CDR3 is TGCAGCGTTGCTCAGGGAAGAACCGGGGAGCTGTTTTTT.

As concerns this clone: This sample includes further DNA sequences coding for the same CDR3. The chain carries TRBV29-1 and TRBJ2-2; D gene uncertain. V was trimmed by 0 bases and J by 1 base, leaving 3 bases between them. Germline V lookup: CDR1 SQVTM, CDR2 ANQGSEA. The CDR3 consists of 13 residues. CDR3 sequence: CSVEEENTGELFF. CDR3 sequence (DNA): TGCAGCGTTGAAGAGGAGAACACCGGGGAGCTGTTTTTT.

The chain has TRBV11-2 and TRBJ2-1; 9 positions agree with TRBD2. This CDR3 region has 15 residues. V was clipped by 0 bases and J by 6 bases; unmatched bases: 3. Germline-derived CDR1 and CDR2 are SGHAT and FQNNGV. The DNA for the CDR3 is TGTGCCAGCAGCTTAGAGGTTAGCGGGAGCAATGAGCAGTTCTTC. Protein: CASSLEVSGSNEQFF. Full variable domain (remainder filled in from reference TRBV11-2 and TRBJ2-1): EAGVAQSPRYKIIEKRQSVAFWCNPISGHATLYWYQQILGQGPKLLIQFQNNGVVDDSQLPKDRFSAERLKGVDSTLKIQPAKLEDSAVYLCASSLEVSGSNEQFFGPGTRLTVL.

The chain has TRBV6-1 and TRBJ2-2, with D tentatively TRBD1 (5 bases). There are 16 residues in the CDR3. CDR1 and CDR2 (germline): MNHNS, SASEGT. Trimming left V 4 bases short and J 0 bases short, with 12 bases between. CDR3 sequence: CASSGAQASNTGELFF. Written as DNA, the CDR3 is TGTGCCAGCAGTGGGGCACAGGCGTCGAACACCGGGGAGCTGTTTTTT.

The rearrangement uses TRBV10-1 and TRBJ2-5; 11 positions agree with TRBD1. V lost 4 bases and J lost 5; bases outside the gene matches: 9. The V gene's germline CDR1 is WNHNN and CDR2 SYGVQD (reference sequence). The CDR3 is 16 residues long. CDR3 in amino acids: CASSVGGQGAWETQYF. In DNA form, the CDR3 reads TGCGCCAGCAGTGTAGGTGGACAGGGGGCTTGGGAGACCCAGTACTTC.

The rearrangement links TRBV5-1 to TRBJ2-7; TRBD1 agrees at 11 bases. J was trimmed by 5 bases and V by 4 bases; bases with no gene match: 8. The CDR3 runs 15 residues. In germline, CDR1 is SGHRS, CDR2 YFSETQ. CDR3 in amino acids: CASSTTGTGGNEQYF. As DNA, the CDR3 is TGCGCCAGCAGCACGACCGGGACAGGGGGTAACGAGCAGTACTTC.

Of note for this clone: The same CDR3 arises from other DNA sequences in this sample as well. The V gene is TRBV30, the J gene TRBJ1-1, with D hard to call. Germline assignment: CDR1 GTSNPN and CDR2 SVGIG (reference sequence). The CDR3 sequence is 12 residues long. Trimming stripped 0 bases from V and 1 base from J, with 3 bases between. The CDR3: CAWSVGNTEAFF. The CDR3 coding sequence is TGTGCCTGGAGTGTGGGGAACACTGAAGCTTTCTTT.

This clone was counted a single time. CDR3 loop: CASSPGGSYYGYTF. CDR3 nucleotides: TGTGCCAGCAGCCCGGGTGGATCCTACTATGGCTACACCTTC. J is TRBJ1-2 and V is TRBV7-8; no firm D call. Germline CDR1 SGHVS, CDR2 FQNEAQ. Trimming took off 5 bases at V and 3 bases at J, with 13 bases between the two ends. CDR3 length: 14 residues. The whole variable domain, remainder taken from reference TRBV7-8 and TRBJ1-2, is GAGVSQSPRYKVAKRGQDVALRCDPISGHVSLFWYQQALGQGPEFLTYFQNEAQLDKSGLPSDRFFAERPEGSVSTLKIQRTQQEDSAVYLCASSPGGSYYGYTFGSGTRLTVV.

The CDR3 is CASSSGLAYNEQFF. The DNA for the CDR3 is TGTGCCAGCAGTTCGGGACTAGCCTACAATGAGCAGTTCTTC. The chain couples TRBV28 to TRBJ2-1; 8 bases are shared with TRBD2. The CDR3 has 14 amino acids. V dropped 4 bases and J dropped 2; count of bases not matched to a gene: 1. In germline, CDR1 is MDHEN, CDR2 SYDVKM.

This chain uses TRBV29-1 with TRBJ2-1, with D possibly matching TRBD2 (5 bases). The CDR3 runs 14 residues. Per germline, CDR1 SQVTM and CDR2 ANQGSEA. V lost 7 bases, J lost 9 bases, and 22 bases lay in between. The DNA for the CDR3 is TGCAGCGGCCGAAGGCACGAGGGAGTCGCTGAGCAGTTCTTC. Translation gives CSGRRHEGVAEQFF.

The V gene is TRBV6-1, the J gene TRBJ2-7; TRBD2 aligns across 10 bases. Germline assignment: CDR1 MNHNS and CDR2 SASEGT. The CDR3 sequence is 13 residues long. Trimming took 6 bases from V and 5 from J; bases not matched to a gene: 4. CDR3 nucleotides: TGTGCCAGCAGGCGGCTAGCGGGAGACGAGCAGTACTTC. Translating gives CASRRLAGDEQYF.

This clone showed up just once. Other DNA sequences of this sample code for an identical CDR3. This chain connects TRBV7-9 to TRBJ2-2, with 10 positions matching TRBD1. The CDR3 is 14 amino acids. The germline V gene has CDR1 SEHNR and CDR2 FQNEAQ (reference sequence). Germline trimming cut 5 bases from V and 6 bases from J; bases unmatched to any gene: 3. The CDR3: CASSLGQGAGELFF. The CDR3 bases are TGTGCCAGCAGCCTCGGACAGGGGGCCGGGGAGCTGTTTTTT.

The V gene is TRBV5-1, the J gene TRBJ2-7, with D perhaps being TRBD1 or TRBD2 (5 bases each). Germline V gene data show CDR1 as SGHRS and CDR2 as YFSETQ. This CDR3 spans 15 amino acids. Trimming shortened V by 3 bases and J by 0 bases, and 13 bases separated the two germline ends. CDR3 sequence (DNA): TGCGCCAGCAGCTCCGGGACCGCGAGCTCCTACGAGCAGTACTTC. Its protein is CASSSGTASSYEQYF.

This clone has only a few counts. V is TRBV7-8 and J is TRBJ1-2; D not certain. CDR3 length: 16 amino acids. The V gene's germline CDR1 is SGHVS and CDR2 FQNEAQ. V was pared by 1 base and J by 8 bases, with 20 bases between. CDR3 in DNA: TGTGCCAGCAGCTTAGGAAAAAGGGAGAGCCTAAGGGGCTACACCTTC. Translating it yields CASSLGKRESLRGYTF.

The chain combines TRBV5-6 with TRBJ2-1, with D perhaps TRBD2 (5 bases). Per the germline V gene, CDR1 is SGHDT and CDR2 is YYEEEE. The CDR3 spans 14 residues. V lost 0 bases and J lost 6, with 10 bases in between. The DNA for the CDR3 is TGTGCCAGCAGCTTGGTGGGGAGCCCCAATGAGCAGTTCTTC. Translation gives CASSLVGSPNEQFF.

Concerning this clone: This CDR3 is also generated by other DNA sequences in the sample. The J gene is TRBJ2-1, the V gene TRBV18; D not certain. CDR1 KGHSH and CDR2 LQKENI come from the germline V gene. The CDR3 is made up of 15 amino acids. V dropped 0 bases and J dropped 0 bases, with 6 bases sitting between them. In DNA form, the CDR3 reads TGTGCCAGCTCACCACCGCCAGGCTCCTACAATGAGCAGTTCTTC. Translation: CASSPPPGSYNEQFF.

The chain recombines TRBV7-8 with TRBJ2-7; unclear D gene. Trimming removed 5 bases at V and 6 bases at J, with 20 bases between. The CDR3 spans 15 residues. In germline, CDR1 is SGHVS, CDR2 FQNEAQ. The CDR3 sequence: CASSPRLPPGAEQYF. CDR3 bases: TGTGCCAGCAGCCCCCGACTTCCTCCCGGCGCCGAGCAGTACTTC. Full variable domain (outside the CDR3, taken from reference TRBV7-8 and TRBJ2-7): GAGVSQSPRYKVAKRGQDVALRCDPISGHVSLFWYQQALGQGPEFLTYFQNEAQLDKSGLPSDRFFAERPEGSVSTLKIQRTQQEDSAVYLCASSPRLPPGAEQYFGPGTRLTVT.

The rearrangement joins TRBV5-1 to TRBJ2-7; TRBD1 matches 8 bases. Germline loops: CDR1 SGHRS, CDR2 YFSETQ. CDR3 length equals 15 residues. The V segment lost 0 bases and the J segment 3 bases; nucleotides outside the gene matches: 5. CDR3 DNA sequence: TGCGCCAGCAGCTTGGCGACAGGGGAAGGCTACGAGCAGTACTTC. It specifies CASSLATGEGYEQYF.